Presented here are 24 T cell receptor beta chains from one specimen sequenced in a study of regulatory T cells in long-lasting Graves disease (dated by TCRdb to 2020 to 2023). The time point label, as the study defines it: newly diagnosed GD, antithyroid drugs for less than 3 months. RNA was extracted from PBMCs in TRIzol for both TCR sequencing and RNA sequencing. The library was built by means of multiplex PCR. Data came from an Illumina HiSeq 4000. TCR beta libraries were built with iRepertoire HTBI primers and Arm-PCR amplification of CDR3 regions. TCRdb reprocessed the public reads (quality trimming at Q25 with fastp, clone calling with MiXCR) and kept in-frame beta chains. Records with the same CDR3 protein are collapsed into one entry carrying the most frequent genes and DNA. In all, the sample holds 380,000 or so distinct CDR3 sequences, and 15% to 20% of those were seen once. Clones ranked in the top ten supply 20% of the sample.

Separately, the same data were catalogued under a study of T cells in Graves' hyperthyroidism and ophthalmopathy.

The sequences come from peripheral blood mononuclear cells (PBMCs), collected at new diagnosis, from a patient treated with antithyroid drugs. These TCRs come from a woman aged 18-30 years with Graves disease. Donor details come from another sample of the same person, matched by shared clones.

This clonotype was detected many times. The V gene is TRBV18, the J gene TRBJ2-2; D is unresolved. V shed 0 bases and J shed 4 bases, with 3 bases lying between them. This CDR3 is built from 13 residues. Looked up from germline, CDR1 is KGHSH and CDR2 is LQKENI. CDR3 sequence (DNA): TGTGCCAGCTCACCACCCTCCACCGGGGAGCTGTTTTTT. This translates into CASSPPSTGELFF. Drawing the rest from reference TRBV18 and TRBJ2-2, the complete variable domain is NAGVMQNPRHLVRRRGQEARLRCSPMKGHSHVYWYRQLPEEGLKFMVYLQKENIIDESGMPKERFSAEFPKEGPSILRIQQVVRGDSAAYFCASSPPSTGELFFGEGSRLTVL.

In its sample, this clonotype was seen a few times. The J gene is TRBJ1-1, the V gene TRBV4-1; D call uncertain. V was clipped by 0 bases and J by 11 bases, with 10 bases between them. CDR1 is MGHRA, CDR2 YSYEKL, per germline. This CDR3 spans 12 amino acids. In nucleotides, the CDR3 is TGCGCCAGCAGCCAAGAAATCGGGCTCGCTTTCTTT. Translating gives CASSQEIGLAFF.

J is TRBJ2-5 and V is TRBV5-1; either TRBD1 or TRBD2 may supply D (5 bases each). The CDR3 has 14 amino acids. Germline lookup yields CDR1 SGHRS and CDR2 YFSETQ. Trimming took 4 bases from V and 4 from J, leaving 14 bases between them. CDR3 region: CASSPQGVGETQYF. CDR3 bases: TGCGCCAGCAGCCCCCAGGGAGTCGGAGAGACCCAGTACTTC.

This clonotype was seen at least ten times. The genes are TRBV5-1 and TRBJ2-3; D unresolved. This CDR3 is 13 amino acids long. Trimming took off 4 bases at V and 2 bases at J, with 8 bases between the two ends. The germline V gene encodes CDR1 SGHRS and CDR2 YFSETQ. CDR3 residues: CASSVQNTDTQYF. As DNA, the CDR3 is TGCGCCAGCAGCGTGCAGAACACAGATACGCAGTATTTT.

Note on this clonotype: Germline and junction disagree at one end, which may indicate a read error. The genes are TRBV7-7 and TRBJ2-3, with TRBD2 identical over 8 bases. The germline V gene encodes CDR1 SSHAT and CDR2 FNYEAQ (reference sequence). The CDR3 covers 17 residues. Here the CDR3 reads CASSPLEFGGGPDTQYF. DNA for the CDR3: TGTGCTAGCAGCCCCCTAGAATTTGGCGGGGGGCCAGATACGCAGTATTTT. The full variable domain, its missing parts supplied by reference TRBV7-7 and TRBJ2-3, is GAGVSQSPRYKVTKRGQDVTLRCDPISSHATLYWYQQALGQGPEFLTYFNYEAQPDKSGLPSDRFSAERPEGSISTLTIQRTEQRDSAMYRCASSPLEFGGGPDTQYFGPGTRLTVL.

This clonotype was observed a few times. Germline is not matched at one junction end, which may reflect a read error. The chain is built from TRBV13 and TRBJ1-3; D ambiguous. Per germline, CDR1 PRHDT and CDR2 FYEKMQ (reference sequence). This CDR3 has 14 amino acids. This chain's CDR3 is CASRLGSSGNTIYF. The CDR3 DNA sequence: TGTGCCAGCAGATTAGGAAGCTCTGGAAACACCATATATTTT.

This chain connects TRBV2 to TRBJ2-7, with TRBD2 matching over 7 bases. Losses at the gene ends were 4 bases for V and 7 bases for J; bases not matched to a gene: 4. The CDR3 loop spans 12 amino acids. In germline, CDR1 is SNHLY, CDR2 FYNNEI. The CDR3 coding sequence is TGTGCCAGCAGTGGGACTAGTGAAGAGCAGTACTTC. Translating it yields CASSGTSEEQYF.

As to this clonotype: This may arise from a read error, as a much more abundant clone is one base away. V usage is TRBV6-1 and J usage is TRBJ1-5, with D hard to call. From germline, CDR1 is MNHNS and CDR2 SASEGT. V dropped 0 bases and J dropped 1 base, with 7 bases sitting between them. The CDR3 is 15 residues long. CDR3 coding DNA: TGTGCCAGCAGTGAAGCGCTCTTCAGCAATCAGCCCCAGCATTTT. Encoded protein: CASSEALFSNQPQHF.

V usage is TRBV5-1 and J usage is TRBJ1-3; D ambiguous. The germline CDR1 and CDR2 sequences are SGHRS and YFSETQ. The CDR3 is 14 residues long. The ends were cut back, 0 bases at V and 5 bases at J, with 9 bases in the middle. The CDR3 here is CASSLEGSRNTIYF. The CDR3 DNA reads TGCGCCAGCAGCTTGGAAGGTTCCAGAAACACCATATATTTT.

This clonotype occurred many times. The chain joins TRBV3-1 to TRBJ1-6; D call uncertain. V was cut by 1 base and J by 10 bases, with 11 bases left in between. Germline loops: CDR1 LGHDT, CDR2 YNNKEL (reference sequence). There are 14 residues in the CDR3. CDR3 coding DNA: TGTGCCAGCAGCCAAGGGACGGGTAGGTCACCCCTCCACTTT. Residues: CASSQGTGRSPLHF.

The CDR3 is CASSQDLGAGVGTEAFF. The CDR3 region has the DNA TGCGCCAGCAGCCAAGATCTTGGGGCAGGGGTCGGGACTGAAGCTTTCTTT. V is TRBV4-1 and J is TRBJ1-1; possible D gene TRBD1, 6 bases. The CDR3 spans 17 residues. Germline V CDR1 and CDR2: MGHRA, YSYEKL. The V end was cut by 0 bases, the J end by 5 bases, with 19 bases between.

This clonotype was seen a few times. At one boundary the junction diverges from the germline segment, which might be a read error. This chain links TRBV5-6 with TRBJ2-1; D gene ambiguous. Germline assignment: CDR1 SGHDT and CDR2 YYEEEE. CDR3 length: 14 residues. The CDR3 loop reads CASSLIGTHNEQFF. In nucleotides, the CDR3 is TGTGCCAGCAGCTTGATAGGCACTCATAATGAGCAATTCTTC.

This clonotype was detected many times. V is TRBV28 and J is TRBJ2-7, with TRBD2 matching over 8 bases. The CDR3 length is 14 residues. Germline V gene lookup returns CDR1 MDHEN and CDR2 SYDVKM. V lost 5 bases, J lost 3 bases, and 6 bases stayed unmatched. CDR3 DNA: TGTGCCAGCAGTCCGGGACTAGGAGACTACGAGCAGTACTTC. The encoded protein is CASSPGLGDYEQYF.

V is TRBV5-1 and J is TRBJ2-3; 8 nucleotides align to TRBD2. This CDR3 has 14 residues. The germline CDR1 and CDR2 sequences are SGHRS and YFSETQ. J was trimmed by 9 bases and V by 1 base; bases with no gene match: 7. In DNA, the CDR3 is TGCGCCAGCAGCTTGAACGGGGGGGCTTCGACGCAGTATTTT. Protein sequence: CASSLNGGASTQYF. Drawing the rest from reference TRBV5-1 and TRBJ2-3, the complete variable domain is KAGVTQTPRYLIKTRGQQVTLSCSPISGHRSVSWYQQTPGQGLQFLFEYFSETQRNKGNFPGRFSGRQFSNSRSEMNVSTLELGDSALYLCASSLNGGASTQYFGPGTRLTVL.

The sample holds many counts of this clonotype. In DNA, the CDR3 is TGTGCCAGCGCAACCGCGAACTATGGCTACACCTTC. Translated: CASATANYGYTF. The V call is TRBV28, the J call TRBJ1-2; no reliable D call. This CDR3 is 12 amino acids long. Looked up from germline, CDR1 is MDHEN and CDR2 is SYDVKM. V shed 8 bases and J shed 2 bases, with 9 bases lying between them.

There are a few counts of this clonotype. The genes are TRBV7-9 and TRBJ1-3; 7 bases align to TRBD1. Germline V gene lookup returns CDR1 SEHNR and CDR2 FQNEAQ (reference sequence). The CDR3 has 17 amino acids. With V trimmed by 4 bases and J by 0 bases, 9 bases remained unmatched. The CDR3 nucleotides are TGTGCCAGCAGCTCCACTGGACAGGACTACTCTGGAAACACCATATATTTT. This translates into CASSSTGQDYSGNTIYF.

The chain combines TRBV20-1 with TRBJ2-7, with D perhaps matching TRBD1 or TRBD2 (5 bases each). The length of the CDR3 is 14 residues. Per germline, CDR1 DFQATT and CDR2 SNEGSKA (reference sequence). V was pared by 6 bases and J by 6 bases, with 21 bases between. The DNA for the CDR3 is TGCAGTGCCATGTCCGGGACGGAGCGAGCCGAGCAGTACTTC. Protein product: CSAMSGTERAEQYF.

This clonotype came up many times. The V gene is TRBV2, the J gene TRBJ1-5; possible D gene TRBD1, 5 bases. CDR3 length: 15 residues. V lost 1 base and J lost 0, with 7 bases in between. The germline CDR1 and CDR2 sequences are SNHLY and FYNNEI. CDR3 sequence: CASSEGTLSNQPQHF. The CDR3, as DNA: TGTGCCAGCAGTGAAGGGACACTTAGCAATCAGCCCCAGCATTTT.

The chain joins TRBV20-1 to TRBJ1-1; D call uncertain. V was shortened by 3 bases and J by 5 bases, with 10 bases between the two germline ends. Germline-derived CDR1 and CDR2 are DFQATT and SNEGSKA (reference sequence). The length of the CDR3 is 12 residues. CDR3 nucleotides: TGCAGTGCTAGTTCTGGTGGGACTGAAGCTTTCTTT. As protein: CSASSGGTEAFF.

This chain uses TRBV30 with TRBJ2-3; 11 bases line up with TRBD1. The germline V gene has CDR1 GTSNPN and CDR2 SVGIG (reference sequence). Trimming cost V 4 bases and J 8 bases; bases outside gene matches: 8. The CDR3 has 14 amino acids. The CDR3 loop reads CAWTRDRGRGTQYF. DNA of the CDR3: TGTGCCTGGACCCGGGACAGGGGGAGAGGTACGCAGTATTTT.

The chain employs TRBV9 and TRBJ1-4, with D unresolved. Trimming removed 0 bases at V and 5 bases at J, with 8 bases between. CDR3 length: 14 residues. Germline V gene lookup returns CDR1 SGDLS and CDR2 YYNGEE. CDR3 residues: CASSVEAPNEKLFF. For the CDR3, the DNA is TGTGCCAGCAGCGTAGAGGCGCCGAATGAAAAACTGTTTTTT.

V gene TRBV29-1 combines with J gene TRBJ2-3; D tentatively fits TRBD1 or TRBD2 (5 bases each). Germline V gene data show CDR1 as SQVTM and CDR2 as ANQGSEA. This CDR3 contains 12 residues. The germline V and J ends were trimmed by 0 bases and 4 bases, with 5 bases remaining between them. The CDR3 coding sequence is TGCAGCGTTGAAGAGGGGGCAGATACGCAGTATTTT. This sequence encodes CSVEEGADTQYF.

The chain joins TRBV5-1 to TRBJ1-1, with D possibly being TRBD1 (5 bases). The germline gives CDR1 SGHRS, CDR2 YFSETQ. The V and J ends lost 4 bases and 5 bases respectively, with 18 bases between them. The CDR3 covers 15 residues. The CDR3 region has the DNA TGCGCCAGCAGCCCGGAACAGGTTGGTAGGACTGAAGCTTTCTTT. Its protein product is CASSPEQVGRTEAFF.

In this sample, this clonotype turned up many times. The V and J genes are TRBV7-2 and TRBJ2-3, with D unclear. Trimming removed 2 bases from V and 6 bases from J, with 6 bases in between. This CDR3 region has 12 residues. The V gene's germline CDR1 is SGHTA and CDR2 FQGNSA. DNA for the CDR3: TGTGCCAGCAGCTTATTCTGGGATACGCAGTATTTT. It specifies CASSLFWDTQYF.